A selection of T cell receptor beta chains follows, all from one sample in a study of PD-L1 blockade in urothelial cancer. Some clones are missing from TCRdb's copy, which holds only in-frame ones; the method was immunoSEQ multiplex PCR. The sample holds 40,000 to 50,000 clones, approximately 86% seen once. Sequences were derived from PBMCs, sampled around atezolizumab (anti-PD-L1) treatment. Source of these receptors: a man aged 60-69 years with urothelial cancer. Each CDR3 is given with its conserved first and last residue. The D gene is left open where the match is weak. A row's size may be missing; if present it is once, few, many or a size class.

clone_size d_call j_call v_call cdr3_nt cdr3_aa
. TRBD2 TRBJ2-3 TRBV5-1 TGCGCCAGCAGCCAGGGGGCTAGCGGGGGGCCCACAGATACGCAGTATTTT CASSQGASGGPTDTQYF
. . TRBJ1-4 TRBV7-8 TGTGCCAGCAGCCCCACGTTGAGTGAAAAACTGTTTTTT CASSPTLSEKLFF
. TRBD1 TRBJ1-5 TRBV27 TGTGCCAGCAGTTTCTTACAGGTCAGGGGGGGCAATCAGCCCCAGCATTTT CASSFLQVRGGNQPQHF
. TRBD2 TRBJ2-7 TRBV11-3 TGTGCCAGCAGCTCCTTTGGGGGGGGTCGCGCCTACGAGCAGTACTTC CASSSFGGGRAYEQYF
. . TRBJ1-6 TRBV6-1 TGTGCCACCACCCTCAGGGCCCCACCCCTCCACTTT CATTLRAPPLHF
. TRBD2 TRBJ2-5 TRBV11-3 TGTGCCAGCAGCCCCGGACTAGCGGGGGGGCTCGTAGAGGAGACCCAGTACTTC CASSPGLAGGLVEETQYF
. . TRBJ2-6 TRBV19 TGTGCCAGTAGTATAGGGACGGGAGCAGGGGCCAACGTCCTGACTTTC CASSIGTGAGANVLTF
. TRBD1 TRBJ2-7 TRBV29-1 TGCAGCGTAGATACAGGGGGGATAAACGAGCAGTACTTC CSVDTGGINEQYF
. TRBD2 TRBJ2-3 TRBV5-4 TGTGCCAGCAGTCCCGGGAGGGAGGAAGATACGCAGTATTTT CASSPGREEDTQYF
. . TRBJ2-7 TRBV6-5 TGTGCCAGCAGTCTCAAGATAGGGGCCCCGCAGCAGTACTTC CASSLKIGAPQQYF
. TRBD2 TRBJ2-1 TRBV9 TGTGCCAGCAGCGCGACTAGCGGGGGCTACAATGAGCAGTTCTTC CASSATSGGYNEQFF
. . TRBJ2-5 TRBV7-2 TGTGCCAGCAGCTCCATGGCCATACAAGAGACCCAGTACTTC CASSSMAIQETQYF
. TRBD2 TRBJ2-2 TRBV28 TGTGCCAGCACCCTTCGGACTAGCGGGGTGGTTACCGGGGAGCTGTTTTTT CASTLRTSGVVTGELFF
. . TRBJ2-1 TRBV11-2 TGTGCCAGCAGCTTAGATTTGGTAGTAGCCAATGAGCAGTTCTTC CASSLDLVVANEQFF
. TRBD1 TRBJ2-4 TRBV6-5 TGTGCCAGCAAAACAGGGGGAACTAGGAGGGACATTCAGTACTTC CASKTGGTRRDIQYF
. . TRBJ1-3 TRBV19 TGTGCCAGTAGTGGCCAAGTGTCCGCCGGAAACACCATATATTTT CASSGQVSAGNTIYF
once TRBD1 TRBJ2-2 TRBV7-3 TGTGCCAGCAGCTCGGACAGGAGGAGTAACGGGGAGCTGTTTTTT CASSSDRRSNGELFF
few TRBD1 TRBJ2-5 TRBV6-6 TGTGCCAGCAGTCTCGGGACAGTTCAAGAGACCCAGTACTTC CASSLGTVQETQYF
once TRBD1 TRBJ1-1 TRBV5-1 TGCGCCAGCAGTGGTCAGGGGGCGACGAACACTGAAGCTTTCTTT CASSGQGATNTEAFF
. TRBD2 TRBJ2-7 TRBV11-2 TGTGCCAGCAGCCCGCTAGCGGTAGCCTCCTACGAGCAGTACTTC CASSPLAVASYEQYF
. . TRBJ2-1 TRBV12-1 TGTGCCAGCAGCTTGCCGGGACAGGGCAATGAGCAGTTCTTC CASSLPGQGNEQFF
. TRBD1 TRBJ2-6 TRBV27 TGTGCCAGCGGAACCGGGACAGGGTTGGCCGGGGCCAACGTCCTGACTTTC CASGTGTGLAGANVLTF
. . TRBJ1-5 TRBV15 TGTGCCACCAGCGGGGAACCGCGGGCGTACAATCAGCCCCAGCATTTT CATSGEPRAYNQPQHF
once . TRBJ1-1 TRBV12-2 TGTGCAAGTCGCTTAGCGGACAGGGGCACTGAAGCTTTCTTT CASRLADRGTEAFF
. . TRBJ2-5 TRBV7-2 TGTGCCAGCAGCACCCAACTAGAGACCCAGTACTTC CASSTQLETQYF
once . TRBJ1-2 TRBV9 TGTGCCAGCAGCCCCCAAACAGGTATAAACTATGGCTACACCTTC CASSPQTGINYGYTF
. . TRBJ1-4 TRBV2 TGTGCCAGCAGTCGAACAGGGATTGCAACTAATGAAAAACTGTTTTTT CASSRTGIATNEKLFF
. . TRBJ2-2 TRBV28 TGTGCCAGCATCGTCTCGGGGAACACCGGGGAGCTGTTTTTT CASIVSGNTGELFF
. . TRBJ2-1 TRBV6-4 TGTGCCAGCAGTCCCTTGGCCCTAATGGGCGATGAGCAGTTCTTC CASSPLALMGDEQFF
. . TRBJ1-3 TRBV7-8 TGTGCCAGCAGCTGGGGGACTTTAAGGGTTGGTGGAAACACCATATATTTT CASSWGTLRVGGNTIYF
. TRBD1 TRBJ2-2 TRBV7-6 TGTGCCAGCAGCTTATCTCCACAGGGGTCAGAGGAGCTGTTTTTT CASSLSPQGSEELFF
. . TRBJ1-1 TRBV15 TGTGCCACCACATCAAGGGGATTCGGTGAAGCTTTCTTT CATTSRGFGEAFF
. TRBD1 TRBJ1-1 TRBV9 TGTGCCAGCAGCGTAGGAGCAGGGGGGAGACTCACTGAAGCTTTCTTT CASSVGAGGRLTEAFF
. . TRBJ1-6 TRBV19 TGTGCCAGTAGTATAAGGCAGGATAATTCACCCCTCCACTTT CASSIRQDNSPLHF
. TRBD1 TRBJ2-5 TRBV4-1 TGCGCCAGCAGCCAAGACGGGACAGGGGTAGAGACCCAGTACTTC CASSQDGTGVETQYF
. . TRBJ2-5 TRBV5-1 TGCGCCAGCAGCTTGTATCAGGGAAAAGAGACCCAGTACTTC CASSLYQGKETQYF
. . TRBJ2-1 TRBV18 TGTGCCAGCTCACCTTTTCTGGAGGGGCGAAACTACAATGAGCAGTTCTTC CASSPFLEGRNYNEQFF
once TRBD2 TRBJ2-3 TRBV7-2 TGTGCCAGCAGCACCCGGCCGGGACTAGCGGGGGGGCACAAGGATACGCAGTATTTT CASSTRPGLAGGHKDTQYF
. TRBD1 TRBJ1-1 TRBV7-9 TGTGCCAGCAGCTTAGTCAGGGGGGACACTGAAGCTTTCTTT CASSLVRGDTEAFF
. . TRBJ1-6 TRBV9 TGTGCCAGCAGCGTAGCTGGCCAGGGGTTAAATTCACCCCTCCACTTT CASSVAGQGLNSPLHF
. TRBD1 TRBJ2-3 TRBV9 TGTGCCAGCAGCGCCCGACAGGGGGATAGCACAGATACGCAGTATTTT CASSARQGDSTDTQYF
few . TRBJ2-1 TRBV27 TGTGCCAGCAGTTTAGTCCCGAGCTCCTACAATGAGCAGTTCTTC CASSLVPSSYNEQFF
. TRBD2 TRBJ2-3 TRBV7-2 TGTGCCAGCAGACGGACTAGCGGGGGGGCGGGAGATACGCAGTATTTT CASRRTSGGAGDTQYF
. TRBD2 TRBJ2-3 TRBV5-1 TGCGCCAGCAGCTTTGATAGCGGGGTTCGGGGCACAGATACGCAGTATTTT CASSFDSGVRGTDTQYF
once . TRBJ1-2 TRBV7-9 TGTGCCACCTTAACGAACGCCGGGACAAAAGCTAACTATGGCTACACCTTC CATLTNAGTKANYGYTF
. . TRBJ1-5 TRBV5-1 TGCGCCAGCAGCTTTGCGGGTGGTAGCAATCAGCCCCAGCATTTT CASSFAGGSNQPQHF
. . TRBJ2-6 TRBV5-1 TGCGCCAGCAGCCATACAGGGTCTGGGGCCAACGTCCTGACTTTC CASSHTGSGANVLTF
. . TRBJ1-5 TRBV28 TGTGCCAGCAGCCCCGGAGGCCGGCGGGATCAGCCCCAGCATTTT CASSPGGRRDQPQHF
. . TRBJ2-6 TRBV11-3 TGTGCCAGCAGCGCAGAACAGGGTTTTTCCTCTGGGGCCAACGTCCTGACTTTC CASSAEQGFSSGANVLTF
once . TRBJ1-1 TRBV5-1 TGCGCCAGCAGCTATGGCGGGATCACTGAAGCTTTCTTT CASSYGGITEAFF
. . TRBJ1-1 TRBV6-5 TGTGCCAGCAGTTACTCGGGGACACTGAACACTGAAGCTTTCTTT CASSYSGTLNTEAFF
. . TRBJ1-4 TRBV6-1 TGTGCCAGCCGCAGACAGCTAAAACTGTTTTTT CASRRQLKLFF
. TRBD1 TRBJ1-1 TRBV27 TGTGCCAGCAGTCCGGGGACAGGGGACACTGAAGCTTTCTTT CASSPGTGDTEAFF
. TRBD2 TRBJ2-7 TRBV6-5 TGTGCCAGCAGTTGGGGGGGTGAGGAGCAGTACTTC CASSWGGEEQYF